The entry below describes one T cell receptor (beta chain). Antigen: not known. The data are from a study of a mutant IDH1 vaccine in newly diagnosed glioma. Across the whole study: Vaccine dosing followed radiotherapy by 4-6 weeks, or accompanied temozolomide cycles.

Measured with immunoSEQ multiplex PCR; TCRdb has only the in-frame clones, and not every one. The sample lists about 56,000 clones; less than 80% were seen once. V was shortened by 3 bases and J by 3 bases, with 12 bases between the two germline ends. The CDR3 consists of 14 residues. Looked up from germline, CDR1 is SGHRS and CDR2 is YFSETQ. The time point is: week 47, end of study. A 20-mer mutant IDH1 peptide at 300 ug was injected subcutaneously with topical imiquimod. Those who donated had recent WHO grade 3 or 4 IDH1-mutant, ATRX-lost astrocytomas. The chain couples TRBV5-1 to TRBJ1-2, with D tentatively TRBD1 (6 bases). The source is a man over 45 with glioma. Sequenced material: PBMCs, taken from a glioma patient whose treatment included an IDH1 peptide vaccine. Here the CDR3 reads CASSYTGSDYGYTF. For the CDR3, the DNA is TGCGCCAGCAGCTACACAGGGAGCGACTATGGCTACACCTTC. Drawing the rest from reference TRBV5-1 and TRBJ1-2, the complete variable domain is KAGVTQTPRYLIKTRGQQVTLSCSPISGHRSVSWYQQTPGQGLQFLFEYFSETQRNKGNFPGRFSGRQFSNSRSEMNVSTLELGDSALYLCASSYTGSDYGYTFGSGTRLTVV.